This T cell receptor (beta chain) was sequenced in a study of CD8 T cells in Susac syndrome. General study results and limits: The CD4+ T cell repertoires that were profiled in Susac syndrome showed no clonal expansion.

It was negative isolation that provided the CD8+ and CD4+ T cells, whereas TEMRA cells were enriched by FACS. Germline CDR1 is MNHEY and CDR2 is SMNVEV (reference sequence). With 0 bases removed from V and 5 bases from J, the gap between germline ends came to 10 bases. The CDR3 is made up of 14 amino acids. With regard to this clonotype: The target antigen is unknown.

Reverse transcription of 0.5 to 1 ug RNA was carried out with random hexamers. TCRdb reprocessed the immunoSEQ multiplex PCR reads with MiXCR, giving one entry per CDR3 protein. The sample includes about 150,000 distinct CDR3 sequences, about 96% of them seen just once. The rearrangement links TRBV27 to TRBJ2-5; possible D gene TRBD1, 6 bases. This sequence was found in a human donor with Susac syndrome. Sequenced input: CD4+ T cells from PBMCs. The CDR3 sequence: CASSLSGARETQYF. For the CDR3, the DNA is TGTGCCAGCAGTTTATCGGGGGCGCGGGAGACCCAGTACTTC.